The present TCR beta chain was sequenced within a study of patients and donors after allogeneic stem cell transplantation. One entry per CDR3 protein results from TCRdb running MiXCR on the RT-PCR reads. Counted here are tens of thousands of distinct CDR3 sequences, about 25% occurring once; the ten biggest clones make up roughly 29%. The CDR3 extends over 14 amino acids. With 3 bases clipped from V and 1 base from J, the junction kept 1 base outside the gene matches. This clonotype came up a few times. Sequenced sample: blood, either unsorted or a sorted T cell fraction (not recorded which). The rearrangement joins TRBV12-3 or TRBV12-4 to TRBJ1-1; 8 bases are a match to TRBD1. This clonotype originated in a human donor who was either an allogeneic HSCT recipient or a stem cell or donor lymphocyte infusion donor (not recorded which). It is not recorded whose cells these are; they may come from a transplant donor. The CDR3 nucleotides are TGTGCCAGCAGTTTCGGGACAGGGAACACTGAAGCTTTCTTT. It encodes CASSFGTGNTEAFF.